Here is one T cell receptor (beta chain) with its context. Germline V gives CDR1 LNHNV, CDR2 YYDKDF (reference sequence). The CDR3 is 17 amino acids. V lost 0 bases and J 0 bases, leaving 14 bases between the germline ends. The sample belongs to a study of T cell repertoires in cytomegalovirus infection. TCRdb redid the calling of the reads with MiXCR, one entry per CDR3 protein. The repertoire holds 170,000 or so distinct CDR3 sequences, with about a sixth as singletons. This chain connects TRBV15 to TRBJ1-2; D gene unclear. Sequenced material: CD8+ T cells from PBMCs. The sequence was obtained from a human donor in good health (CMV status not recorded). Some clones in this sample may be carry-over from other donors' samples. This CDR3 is CATSREAFGGSNYGYTF. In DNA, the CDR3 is TGTGCCACCAGCAGAGAGGCTTTTGGAGGGTCTAACTATGGCTACACCTTC.